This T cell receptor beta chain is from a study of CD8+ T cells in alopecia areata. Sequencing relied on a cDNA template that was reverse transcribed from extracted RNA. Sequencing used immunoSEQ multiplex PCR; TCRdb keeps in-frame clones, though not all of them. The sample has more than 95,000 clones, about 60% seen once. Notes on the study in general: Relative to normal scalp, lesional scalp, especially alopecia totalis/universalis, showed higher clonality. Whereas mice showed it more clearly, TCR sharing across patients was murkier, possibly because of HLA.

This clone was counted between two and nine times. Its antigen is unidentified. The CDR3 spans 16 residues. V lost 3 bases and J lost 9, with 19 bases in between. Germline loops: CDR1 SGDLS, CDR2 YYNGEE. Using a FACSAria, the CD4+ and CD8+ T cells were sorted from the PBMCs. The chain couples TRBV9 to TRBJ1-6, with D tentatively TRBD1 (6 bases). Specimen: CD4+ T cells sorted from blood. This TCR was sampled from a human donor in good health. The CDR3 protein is CASSGVGRRGGSPLHF. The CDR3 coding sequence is TGTGCCAGCAGCGGTGTTGGGCGCAGGGGAGGTTCACCCCTCCACTTT.